The rows below give T cell receptor beta chains drawn from one sample of a study of graft-versus-host responses after intestinal transplantation. Some clones are missing from TCRdb's copy, which holds only in-frame ones; the method was immunoSEQ multiplex PCR. The sample gives around 110,000 clones, just over 90% of which show up once; approximately 0.18% is in the top ten. Antigens for these TCRs are unknown. The specimen comprised unstimulated CD4+ T cells sorted from spleen or lymph node cells, sampled before intestinal transplant. These receptors all stem from a human donor who received an intestinal transplant. Each CDR3 is given with its conserved first and last residue.

j_gene | v_gene | CDR3aa
TRBJ1-4 | TRBV6-1 | CASSLAGPPNEKLFF
TRBJ2-7 | TRBV6-5 | CASSYSPERVQYF
TRBJ2-1 | TRBV4-2 | CASSQIRDRGHNEQFF
TRBJ2-2 | TRBV2 | CASSEGQAYTGELFF
TRBJ2-7 | TRBV30 | CAWSLQLREQYF
TRBJ1-6 | TRBV9 | CASSEQGRNSPLHF
TRBJ2-2 | TRBV2 | CASSELTPNTGELFF
TRBJ2-1 | TRBV10-3 | CAIRGGGATYNEQFF
TRBJ2-1 | TRBV4-1 | CASSRQGPDRSSYNEQFF
TRBJ1-5 | TRBV6-5 | CASRFTGTGSQPQHF
TRBJ1-6 | TRBV9 | CASSVAGIRSGSPLHF
TRBJ2-3 | TRBV2 | CAGSAVSSGGTDTQYF
TRBJ2-3 | TRBV9 | CASSGSRYTQYF
TRBJ2-7 | TRBV19 | CASETGGSYEQYF
TRBJ1-2 | TRBV5-6 | CASSLAGGGPLYGYTF
TRBJ2-1 | TRBV18 | CASSPGQPTYNEQFF
TRBJ2-1 | TRBV5-8 | CASSLEIGTAYNEQFF
TRBJ2-7 | TRBV5-1 | CASSLLRGGNYEQYF
TRBJ1-1 | TRBV30 | CAWRIGVTEAFF
TRBJ2-5 | TRBV5-1 | CASSLGTSGQETQYF
TRBJ1-3 | TRBV6-6 | CASSYQTGYGNTIYF
TRBJ2-7 | TRBV5-5 | CASSLALASIYEQYF
TRBJ2-3 | TRBV6-5 | CASSWAENTDTQYF
TRBJ2-7 | TRBV10-3 | CAIWGQGAGEQYF
TRBJ1-4 | TRBV4-1 | CASSPRIGGEKLFF
TRBJ2-7 | TRBV5-1 | CASSLAGGQYEQYF
TRBJ1-1 | TRBV9 | CASSGTAGGGTEAFF
TRBJ2-3 | TRBV6-1 | CASSRTRTDTQYF
TRBJ2-1 | TRBV4-1 | CASSQPRLVYNEQFF
TRBJ2-1 | TRBV9 | CASSVDQGNNEQFF
TRBJ1-6 | TRBV5-5 | CASSRAADLSPLHF
TRBJ1-1 | TRBV5-1 | CASSLAPGQNTEAFF
TRBJ1-6 | TRBV30 | CAWSVSILPGSSPLHF
TRBJ2-5 | TRBV18 | CASSPRAGETQYF
TRBJ1-1 | TRBV18 | CASSPLDTNTEAFF
TRBJ2-1 | TRBV6-5 | CASELAGGSNNEQFF
TRBJ1-1 | TRBV5-5 | CASSLGPDSEAFF
TRBJ2-1 | TRBV7-3 | CASSVRTGQETYNEQFF
TRBJ2-5 | TRBV30 | CAWTLAGGETQYF